The 24 T cell receptor beta chains presented below share a single source sample, sequenced in a study of blood T cell repertoires in COVID-19. TCRdb's table, derived via immunoSEQ multiplex PCR, lists solely in-frame clones and lacks some. The table shows 110,000 to 150,000 clones, with around 90% occurring only once. Sample: peripheral blood. These receptors originate from a human donor in a cohort sampled during active COVID-19.

The genes are TRBV5-1 and TRBJ1-6; TRBD1 is a possible D gene (6 bases). The V end lost 1 base, the J end lost 7 bases, and 12 bases lay between the germline ends. CDR1 and CDR2 from the germline V gene are SGHRS and YFSETQ. This CDR3 contains 15 residues. The DNA for the CDR3 is TGCGCCAGCAGCTTGAGCGGGGGGCGGAATTCACCCCTCCACTTT. It yields the protein CASSLSGGRNSPLHF.

CDR3 bases: TGTGCCAGCAGCTTAGAAGGGGGATCGGCCTACGAGCAGTACTTC. Its protein is CASSLEGGSAYEQYF. The chain combines TRBV11-2 with TRBJ2-7; a possible D gene is TRBD1 (6 bases). The CDR3 sequence is 15 residues long. CDR1 and CDR2 (germline): SGHAT, FQNNGV. Trimming cost V 0 bases and J 2 bases, with 11 bases left between them.

J is TRBJ2-7 and V is TRBV28; no definite D call. The length of the CDR3 is 14 residues. Trimming removed 5 bases at V and 4 bases at J, with 15 bases between. Germline loops: CDR1 MDHEN, CDR2 SYDVKM. The CDR3 nucleotides read TGTGCCAGCAGTCTTATCGGGTCGGGTTACGAGCAGTACTTC. As protein: CASSLIGSGYEQYF.

This clone was recorded only once. The chain recombines TRBV27 with TRBJ2-1; D is undetermined. CDR1 is MNHEY, CDR2 SMNVEV, per germline (reference sequence). This CDR3 comprises 15 residues. The germline V and J ends were trimmed by 3 bases and 6 bases, with 15 bases remaining between them. The CDR3 loop reads CASSLFARQPNEQFF. CDR3 coding DNA: TGTGCCAGCAGTTTGTTCGCCAGACAACCCAATGAGCAGTTCTTC.

The V and J genes are TRBV27 and TRBJ2-7; D remains unclear. The CDR3 loop spans 11 amino acids. V was shortened by 4 bases and J by 7 bases, with 8 bases between the two germline ends. Germline CDR1 is MNHEY and CDR2 is SMNVEV (reference sequence). The CDR3, as DNA: TGTGCCAGCAGTTCATCGGAGGAGCAGTACTTC. Its protein product is CASSSSEEQYF.

J is TRBJ2-7 and V is TRBV6-1; TRBD2 agrees at 10 bases. V trimming: 4 bases; J trimming: 0 bases; junction bases outside the gene matches: 6. CDR3 size: 16 residues. Germline V lookup: CDR1 MNHNS, CDR2 SASEGT. The CDR3 protein is CASSARSSGSSYEQYF. For the CDR3, the DNA is TGTGCCAGCAGTGCCCGGTCTAGCGGGAGCTCCTACGAGCAGTACTTC.

This rearrangement joins TRBV5-5 to TRBJ1-2; 10 positions match TRBD1. The CDR3 length is 15 residues. Germline V CDR1 and CDR2: SGHKS, YYEKEE (reference sequence). V gave up 3 bases and J gave up 5 bases; unmatched junction bases: 7. The CDR3 protein is CASSSVVGQGYGYTF. The CDR3 nucleotides read TGTGCCAGCAGCTCGGTGGTGGGACAGGGGTATGGCTACACCTTC.

The rearrangement joins TRBV18 to TRBJ2-5, with D unresolved. CDR1 is KGHSH, CDR2 LQKENI, per germline. V was shortened by 4 bases and J by 2 bases, with 8 bases between the two germline ends. The CDR3 is made up of 13 amino acids. The CDR3, as DNA: TGTGCCAGCTCACGGAACAGACAAGAGACCCAGTACTTC. It yields the protein CASSRNRQETQYF.

The rearrangement joins TRBV19 to TRBJ2-1, with TRBD2 identical over 11 bases. There are 16 residues in the CDR3. CDR1 is LNHDA, CDR2 SQIVND, per germline (reference sequence). V dropped 6 bases and J dropped 4; count of bases not matched to a gene: 8. The CDR3 is CASRGIAGGTYNEQFF. DNA of the CDR3: TGTGCCAGTAGGGGTATAGCGGGAGGGACGTACAATGAGCAGTTCTTC.

The V gene is TRBV7-2, the J gene TRBJ2-1, with D tentatively TRBD1 (7 bases). Trimming stripped 3 bases from V and 2 bases from J, with 11 bases between. Germline assignment: CDR1 SGHTA and CDR2 FQGNSA. The CDR3 extends over 15 amino acids. CDR3 amino acids: CASSFTRGAYNEQFF. The CDR3 DNA follows: TGTGCCAGCAGCTTTACCAGGGGGGCCTACAATGAGCAGTTCTTC.

The gene calls are TRBV15 and TRBJ2-5; D uncertain. CDR3 length: 16 residues. V lost 1 base, J lost 2 bases, and 14 bases lay in between. Germline-derived CDR1 and CDR2 are LNHNV and YYDKDF (reference sequence). The CDR3: CATSRVKFGQQETQYF. The DNA of the CDR3 is TGTGCCACCAGCAGAGTGAAGTTTGGGCAGCAAGAGACCCAGTACTTC.

This clone appeared once. The gene calls are TRBV7-3 and TRBJ2-7, with 9 nucleotides matching TRBD1. The germline V gene encodes CDR1 SGHTA and CDR2 FQGTGA. The CDR3 loop spans 14 amino acids. The ends lost 4 bases at V and 3 bases at J; junction bases unmatched: 4. CDR3 sequence (DNA): TGTGCCAGCAGCTACGGGGGACAGGGCTACGAGCAGTACTTC. Amino acid sequence: CASSYGGQGYEQYF.

The chain recombines TRBV4-1 with TRBJ2-3; no clear D gene. Trimming pared 4 bases from V and 4 bases from J, leaving 9 bases between. The CDR3 loop spans 13 amino acids. Germline assignment: CDR1 MGHRA and CDR2 YSYEKL. CDR3 nucleotide sequence: TGCGCCAGCAGCCTCCTACGCGCAGATACGCAGTATTTT. It specifies CASSLLRADTQYF.

This rearrangement joins TRBV4-1 to TRBJ1-2, with TRBD1 matching over 9 bases. V was clipped by 2 bases and J by 5 bases; unmatched bases: 6. The germline CDR1 and CDR2 sequences are MGHRA and YSYEKL. CDR3 length equals 15 residues. CDR3 region: CASSQIQGARYGYTF. As DNA, the CDR3 is TGCGCCAGCAGCCAAATACAGGGGGCAAGGTATGGCTACACCTTC.

The J gene is TRBJ1-1, the V gene TRBV29-1; no firm D call. The V end lost 7 bases, the J end lost 1 base, and 7 bases lay between the germline ends. Germline V gene lookup returns CDR1 SQVTM and CDR2 ANQGSEA. The CDR3 is 11 amino acids. This CDR3 is CSAEPNTEAFF. Here the CDR3 DNA reads TGCAGCGCAGAGCCGAACACTGAAGCTTTCTTT. Supplemented by reference TRBV29-1 and TRBJ1-1, the full variable domain reads SAVISQKPSRDICQRGTSLTIQCQVDSQVTMMFWYRQQPGQSLTLIATANQGSEATYESGFVIDKFPISRPNLTFSTLTVSNMSPEDSSIYLCSAEPNTEAFFGQGTRLTVV.

For this clone: Different DNA sequences within this sample yield the same CDR3. The chain couples TRBV5-1 to TRBJ2-7, with TRBD1 matching 9 bases. Germline V CDR1 and CDR2: SGHRS, YFSETQ. The CDR3 runs to 14 residues. The trim removed 4 bases at V and 1 base at J, leaving 3 bases unmatched. The DNA of the CDR3 is TGCGCCAGCAGCCCAGGGACAGGGTCCTACGAGCAGTACTTC. It is translated as CASSPGTGSYEQYF.

The chain is built from TRBV19 and TRBJ2-4, with 7 bases that match TRBD1. CDR1 LNHDA and CDR2 SQIVND come from the germline V gene (reference sequence). V was clipped by 4 bases and J by 9 bases; unmatched bases: 12. The CDR3 loop spans 15 amino acids. The CDR3 spells CASSNRQGEVGIQYF. The CDR3 coding sequence is TGTGCCAGTAGTAACCGACAGGGAGAGGTCGGCATTCAGTACTTC.

This chain links TRBV7-6 with TRBJ2-1, with 9 bases aligning to TRBD2. The trim removed 8 bases at V and 8 bases at J, leaving 10 bases unmatched. Germline V gene lookup returns CDR1 SGHVS and CDR2 FNYEAQ. The CDR3 has 14 amino acids. In DNA form, the CDR3 reads TGTGCCAGCCCCAGGGCGGGAGGGCCCCATGAGCAGTTCTTC. Its translation: CASPRAGGPHEQFF.

J is TRBJ2-7 and V is TRBV11-2, with TRBD1 matching 8 bases. Germline lookup yields CDR1 SGHAT and CDR2 FQNNGV. The CDR3 has 15 amino acids. J gave up 0 bases and V 6 bases, and 7 bases lay outside the gene matches. Here the CDR3 reads CASSQGASSSYEQYF. CDR3 nucleotide sequence: TGTGCCAGCAGTCAGGGGGCTAGCAGCTCCTACGAGCAGTACTTC.

This sequence joins TRBV28 and TRBJ2-7; 7 nucleotides line up with TRBD2. The CDR3 is 17 amino acids. CDR1 MDHEN and CDR2 SYDVKM come from the germline V gene. Trimming cost V 10 bases and J 0 bases; bases outside gene matches: 18. CDR3 in amino acids: CATLRYGGGRSSYEQYF. The CDR3 coding sequence is TGTGCCACCCTACGGTATGGCGGGGGAAGGAGCTCCTACGAGCAGTACTTC.

The chain recombines TRBV6-5 with TRBJ1-1; TRBD1 aligns across 9 bases. The trim removed 5 bases at V and 4 bases at J, leaving 8 bases unmatched. The CDR3 runs to 15 residues. Looked up from germline, CDR1 is MNHEY and CDR2 is SVGAGI. CDR3 nucleotide sequence: TGTGCCAGCAGTCCGATACAGGGGGCGTTCACTGAAGCTTTCTTT. It codes for CASSPIQGAFTEAFF.

The chain joins TRBV2 to TRBJ2-1; 9 bases are a match to TRBD2. The CDR3 is 16 amino acids. CDR1 is SNHLY and CDR2 is FYNNEI in the germline V gene. After removal of 4 bases from V and 8 bases from J, the junction contained 12 bases not matched to a gene. The DNA of the CDR3 is TGTGCCAGCAGTGTGGGACTAGCAGATGCCCCATATGAGCAGTTCTTC. Translation: CASSVGLADAPYEQFF.

The J gene is TRBJ2-7, the V gene TRBV7-2; the match to TRBD1 covers 8 bases. Germline V gene data show CDR1 as SGHTA and CDR2 as FQGNSA. The ends lost 1 base at V and 1 base at J; junction bases unmatched: 3. CDR3 length: 15 amino acids. The CDR3 loop is CASSLGTGNSYEQYF. The CDR3 DNA follows: TGTGCCAGCAGCTTAGGGACAGGGAATTCCTACGAGCAGTACTTC.

The chain carries TRBV27 and TRBJ2-7; D unresolved. This CDR3 contains 12 residues. Trimming cost V 5 bases and J 3 bases, with 8 bases left between them. Germline-derived CDR1 and CDR2 are MNHEY and SMNVEV (reference sequence). CDR3 in amino acids: CASSPSGYEQYF. The CDR3 bases are TGTGCCAGCAGTCCCTCGGGCTACGAGCAGTACTTC.